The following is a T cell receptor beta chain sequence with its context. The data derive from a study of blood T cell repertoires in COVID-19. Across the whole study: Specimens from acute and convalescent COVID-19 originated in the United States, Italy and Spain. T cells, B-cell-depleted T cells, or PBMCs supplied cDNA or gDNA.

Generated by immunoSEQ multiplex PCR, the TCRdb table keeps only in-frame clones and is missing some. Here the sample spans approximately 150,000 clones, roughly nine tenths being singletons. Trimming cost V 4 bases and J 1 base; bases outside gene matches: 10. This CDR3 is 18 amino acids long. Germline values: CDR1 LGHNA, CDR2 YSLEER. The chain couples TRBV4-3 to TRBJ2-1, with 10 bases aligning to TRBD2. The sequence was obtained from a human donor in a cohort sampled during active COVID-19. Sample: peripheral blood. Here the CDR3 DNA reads TGCGCCAGCAGCCGGACACTTCTAGCGGGGGAATCCTACAATGAGCAGTTCTTC. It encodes CASSRTLLAGESYNEQFF.